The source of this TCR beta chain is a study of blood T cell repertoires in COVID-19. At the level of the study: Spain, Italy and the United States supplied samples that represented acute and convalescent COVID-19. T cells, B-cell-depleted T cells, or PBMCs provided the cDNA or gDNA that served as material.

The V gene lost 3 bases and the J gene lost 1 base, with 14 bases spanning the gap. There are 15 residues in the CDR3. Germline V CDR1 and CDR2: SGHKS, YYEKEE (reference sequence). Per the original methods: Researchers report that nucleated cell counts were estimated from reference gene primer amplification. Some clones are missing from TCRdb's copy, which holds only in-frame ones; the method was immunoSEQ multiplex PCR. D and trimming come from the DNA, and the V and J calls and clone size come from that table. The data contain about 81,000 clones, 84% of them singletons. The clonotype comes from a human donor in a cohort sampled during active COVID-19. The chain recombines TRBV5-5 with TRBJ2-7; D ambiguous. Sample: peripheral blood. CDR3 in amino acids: CASSSTAVFSYEQYF. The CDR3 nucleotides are TGTGCCAGCAGCTCCACAGCAGTTTTTTCCTACGAGCAGTACTTC.